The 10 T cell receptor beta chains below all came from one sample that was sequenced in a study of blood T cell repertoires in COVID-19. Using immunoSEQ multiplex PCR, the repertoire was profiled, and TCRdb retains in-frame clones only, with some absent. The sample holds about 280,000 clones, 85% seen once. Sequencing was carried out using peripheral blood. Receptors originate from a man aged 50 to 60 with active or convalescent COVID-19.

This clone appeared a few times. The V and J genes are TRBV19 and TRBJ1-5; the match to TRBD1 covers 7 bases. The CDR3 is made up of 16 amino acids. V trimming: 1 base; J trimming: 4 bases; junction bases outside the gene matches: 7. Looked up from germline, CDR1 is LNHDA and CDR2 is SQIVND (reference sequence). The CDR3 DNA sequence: TGTGCCAGTAGTATAGCGACAGGGCGTGAAAATCAGCCCCAGCATTTT. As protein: CASSIATGRENQPQHF.

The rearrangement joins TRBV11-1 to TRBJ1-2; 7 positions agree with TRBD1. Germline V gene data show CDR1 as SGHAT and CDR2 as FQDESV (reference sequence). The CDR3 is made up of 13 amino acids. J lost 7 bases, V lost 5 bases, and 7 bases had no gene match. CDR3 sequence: CASSRPSGGGYTF. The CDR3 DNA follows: TGTGCCAGCAGCCGACCTTCAGGGGGTGGCTACACCTTC.

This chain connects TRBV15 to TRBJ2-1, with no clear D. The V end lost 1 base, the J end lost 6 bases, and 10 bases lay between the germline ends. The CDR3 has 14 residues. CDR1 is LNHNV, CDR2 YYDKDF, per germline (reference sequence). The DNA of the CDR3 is TGTGCCACCAGCAGAGGTGGCCGTTTCAATGAGCAGTTCTTC. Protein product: CATSRGGRFNEQFF. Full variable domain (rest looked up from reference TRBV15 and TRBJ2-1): DAMVIQNPRYQVTQFGKPVTLSCSQTLNHNVMYWYQQKSSQAPKLLFHYYDKDFNNEADTPDNFQSRRPNTSFCFLDIRSPGLGDTAMYLCATSRGGRFNEQFFGPGTRLTVL.

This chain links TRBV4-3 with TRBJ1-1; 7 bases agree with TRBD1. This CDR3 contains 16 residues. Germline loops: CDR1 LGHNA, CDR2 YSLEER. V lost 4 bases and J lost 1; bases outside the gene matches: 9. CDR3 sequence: CASSRLRQGTNTEAFF. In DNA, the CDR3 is TGCGCCAGCAGCCGGCTCAGACAGGGAACGAACACTGAAGCTTTCTTT.

CDR3 bases: TGTGCCAGCAGTTATGGGGGGTCAAGTAATGAAAAACTGTTTTTT. Encoded protein: CASSYGGSSNEKLFF. The gene calls are TRBV6-5 and TRBJ1-4, with a weak D call TRBD1 (5 bases). Trimming removed 3 bases at V and 4 bases at J, with 12 bases between. The V gene's germline CDR1 is MNHEY and CDR2 SVGAGI. This CDR3 is built from 15 residues.

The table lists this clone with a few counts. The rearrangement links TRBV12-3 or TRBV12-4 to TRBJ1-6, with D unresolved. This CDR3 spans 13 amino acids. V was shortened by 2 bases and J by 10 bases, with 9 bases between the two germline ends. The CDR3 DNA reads TGTGCCAGCAGTTTAACCTCGGGGTCACCCCTCCACTTT. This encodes CASSLTSGSPLHF.

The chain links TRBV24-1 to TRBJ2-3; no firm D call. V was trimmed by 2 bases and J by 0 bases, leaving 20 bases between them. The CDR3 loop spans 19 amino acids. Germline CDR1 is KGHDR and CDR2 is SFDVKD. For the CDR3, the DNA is TGTGCCACCAGTGATTCCTCCAACACCGATTATCGTAGCACAGATACGCAGTATTTT. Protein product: CATSDSSNTDYRSTDTQYF.

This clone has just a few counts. CDR3 residues: CASSSGQVPAAFF. The CDR3 bases are TGTGCCAGCAGTTCAGGTCAGGTCCCAGCAGCTTTCTTT. The chain recombines TRBV28 with TRBJ1-1; no reliable D call. The CDR3 consists of 13 residues. Trimming took 4 bases from V and 10 from J, leaving 16 bases between them. Germline V gene lookup returns CDR1 MDHEN and CDR2 SYDVKM.

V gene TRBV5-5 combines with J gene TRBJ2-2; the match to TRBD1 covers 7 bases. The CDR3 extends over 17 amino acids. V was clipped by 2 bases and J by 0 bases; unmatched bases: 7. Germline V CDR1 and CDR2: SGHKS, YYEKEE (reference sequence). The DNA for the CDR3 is TGTGCCAGCAGCTTCCAGGCTGGGACAGCGAACACCGGGGAGCTGTTTTTT. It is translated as CASSFQAGTANTGELFF.

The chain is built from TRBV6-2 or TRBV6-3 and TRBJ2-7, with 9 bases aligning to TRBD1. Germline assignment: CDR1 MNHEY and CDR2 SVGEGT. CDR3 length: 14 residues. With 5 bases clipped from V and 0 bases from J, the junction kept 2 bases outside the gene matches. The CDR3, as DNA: TGTGCCAGCAGTCCGGGACAGGGCTCCTACGAGCAGTACTTC. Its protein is CASSPGQGSYEQYF.